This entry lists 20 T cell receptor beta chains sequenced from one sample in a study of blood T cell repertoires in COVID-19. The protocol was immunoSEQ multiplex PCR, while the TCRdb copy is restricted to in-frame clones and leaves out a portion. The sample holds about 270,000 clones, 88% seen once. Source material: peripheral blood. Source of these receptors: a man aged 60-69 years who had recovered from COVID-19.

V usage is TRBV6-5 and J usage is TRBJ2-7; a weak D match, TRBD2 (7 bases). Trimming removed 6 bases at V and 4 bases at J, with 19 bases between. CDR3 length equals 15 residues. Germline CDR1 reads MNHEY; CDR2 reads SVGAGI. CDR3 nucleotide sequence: TGTGCCAGCAGAACCACCCCGGGGGGCGGATACGAGCAGTACTTC. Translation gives CASRTTPGGGYEQYF.

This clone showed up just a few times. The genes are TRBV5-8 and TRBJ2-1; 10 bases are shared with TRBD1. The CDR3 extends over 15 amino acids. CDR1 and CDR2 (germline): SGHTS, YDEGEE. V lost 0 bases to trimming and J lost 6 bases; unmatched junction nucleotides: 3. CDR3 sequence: CASSLGGQGSNEQFF. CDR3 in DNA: TGTGCCAGCAGCTTGGGGGGACAGGGGTCCAATGAGCAGTTCTTC. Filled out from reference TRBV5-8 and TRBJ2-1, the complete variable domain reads EAGVTQSPTHLIKTRGQQATLRCSPISGHTSVYWYQQALGLGLQFLLWYDEGEERNRGNFPPRFSGRQFPNYSSELNVNALELEDSALYLCASSLGGQGSNEQFFGPGTRLTVL.

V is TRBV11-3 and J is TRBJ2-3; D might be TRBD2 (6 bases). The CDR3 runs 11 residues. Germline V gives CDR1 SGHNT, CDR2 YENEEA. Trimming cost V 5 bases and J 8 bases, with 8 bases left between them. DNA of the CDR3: TGTGCCAGCAGCGAGGGAGGTACGCAGTATTTT. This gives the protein CASSEGGTQYF.

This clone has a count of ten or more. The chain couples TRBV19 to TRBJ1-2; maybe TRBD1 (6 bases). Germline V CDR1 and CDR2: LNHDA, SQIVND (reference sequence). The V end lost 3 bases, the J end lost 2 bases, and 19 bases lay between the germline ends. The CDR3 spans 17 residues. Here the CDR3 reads CASSMRSHSTGNYGYTF. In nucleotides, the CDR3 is TGTGCCAGTAGTATGAGGAGCCATTCTACAGGGAACTATGGCTACACCTTC.

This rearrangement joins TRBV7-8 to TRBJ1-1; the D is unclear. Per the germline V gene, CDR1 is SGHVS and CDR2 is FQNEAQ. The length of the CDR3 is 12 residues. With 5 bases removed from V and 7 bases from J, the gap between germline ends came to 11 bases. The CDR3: CASSQTTVEAFF. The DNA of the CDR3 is TGTGCCAGCAGCCAGACTACAGTTGAAGCTTTCTTT.

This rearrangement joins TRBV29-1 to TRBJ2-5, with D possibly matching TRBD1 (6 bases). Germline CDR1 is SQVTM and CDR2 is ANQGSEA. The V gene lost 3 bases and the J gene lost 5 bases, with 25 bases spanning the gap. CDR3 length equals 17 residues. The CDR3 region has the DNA TGCAGCGTTGACGGGCCCGCTGCTAGGGGGATTTGGGAGACCCAGTACTTC. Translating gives CSVDGPAARGIWETQYF.

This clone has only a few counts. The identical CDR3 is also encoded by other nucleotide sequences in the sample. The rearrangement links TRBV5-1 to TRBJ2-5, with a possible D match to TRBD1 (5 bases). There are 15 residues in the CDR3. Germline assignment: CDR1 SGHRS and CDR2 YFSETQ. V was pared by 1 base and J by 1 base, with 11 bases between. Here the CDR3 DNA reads TGCGCCAGCAGCTTGAGGGGTCTCGGCCAAGAGACCCAGTACTTC. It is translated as CASSLRGLGQETQYF.

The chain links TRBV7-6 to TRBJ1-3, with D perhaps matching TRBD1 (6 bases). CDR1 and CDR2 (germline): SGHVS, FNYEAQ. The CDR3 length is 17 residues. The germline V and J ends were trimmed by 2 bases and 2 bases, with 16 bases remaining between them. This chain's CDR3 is CASSLSSGQITGNTIYF. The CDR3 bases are TGTGCCAGCAGCTTATCATCAGGACAGATCACTGGAAACACCATATATTTT.

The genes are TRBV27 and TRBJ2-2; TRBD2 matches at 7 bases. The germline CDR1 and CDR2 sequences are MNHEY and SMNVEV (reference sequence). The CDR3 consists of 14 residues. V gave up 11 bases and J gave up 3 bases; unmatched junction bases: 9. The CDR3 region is CAAGRGWDTGELFF. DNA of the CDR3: TGTGCCGCGGGGAGGGGCTGGGACACCGGGGAGCTGTTTTTT.

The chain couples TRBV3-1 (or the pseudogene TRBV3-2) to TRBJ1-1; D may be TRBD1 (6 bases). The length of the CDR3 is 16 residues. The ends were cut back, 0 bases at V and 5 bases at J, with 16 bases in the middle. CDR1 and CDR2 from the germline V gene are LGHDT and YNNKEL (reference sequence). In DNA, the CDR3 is TGTGCCAGCAGCCAAGATTGGGCAGGGGCTGGTACTGAAGCTTTCTTT. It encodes CASSQDWAGAGTEAFF.

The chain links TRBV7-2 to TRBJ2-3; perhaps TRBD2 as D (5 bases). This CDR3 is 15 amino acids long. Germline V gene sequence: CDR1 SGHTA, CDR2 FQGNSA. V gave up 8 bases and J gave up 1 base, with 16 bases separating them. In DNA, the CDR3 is TGTGCCAGCGGGAGCTCAGCTAGAGGCACAGATACGCAGTATTTT. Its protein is CASGSSARGTDTQYF.

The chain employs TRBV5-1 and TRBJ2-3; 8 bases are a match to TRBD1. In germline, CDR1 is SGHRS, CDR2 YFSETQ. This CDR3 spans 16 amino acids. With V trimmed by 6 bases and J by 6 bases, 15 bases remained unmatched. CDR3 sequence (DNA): TGCGCCAGCACCACTTCCGGGACAGGACTTACGGATACGCAGTATTTT. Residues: CASTTSGTGLTDTQYF.

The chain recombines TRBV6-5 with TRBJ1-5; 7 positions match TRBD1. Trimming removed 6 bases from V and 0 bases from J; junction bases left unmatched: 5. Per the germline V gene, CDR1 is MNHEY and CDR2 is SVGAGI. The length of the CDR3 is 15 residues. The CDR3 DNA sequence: TGTGCCAGCAGCCCGTGGACAGGTAGCAATCAGCCCCAGCATTTT. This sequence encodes CASSPWTGSNQPQHF.

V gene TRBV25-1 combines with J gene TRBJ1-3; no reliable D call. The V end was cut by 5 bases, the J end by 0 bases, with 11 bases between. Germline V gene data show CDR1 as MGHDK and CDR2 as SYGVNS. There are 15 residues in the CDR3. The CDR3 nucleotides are TGTGCCAGCAGTCGCGACCGGAGCTCTGGAAACACCATATATTTT. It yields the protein CASSRDRSSGNTIYF.

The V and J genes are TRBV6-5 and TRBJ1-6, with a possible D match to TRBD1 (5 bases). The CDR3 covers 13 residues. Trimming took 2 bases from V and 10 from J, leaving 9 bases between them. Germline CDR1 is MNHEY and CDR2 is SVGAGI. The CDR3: CASSYEDTSPLHF. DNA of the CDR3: TGTGCCAGCAGTTACGAGGACACGTCACCCCTCCACTTT.

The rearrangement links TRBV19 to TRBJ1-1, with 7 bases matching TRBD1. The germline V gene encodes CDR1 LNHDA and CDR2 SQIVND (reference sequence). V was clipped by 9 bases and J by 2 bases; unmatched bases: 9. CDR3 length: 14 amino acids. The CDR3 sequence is CASQTGTANTEAFF. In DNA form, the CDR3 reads TGTGCCAGCCAAACCGGGACAGCTAACACTGAAGCTTTCTTT.

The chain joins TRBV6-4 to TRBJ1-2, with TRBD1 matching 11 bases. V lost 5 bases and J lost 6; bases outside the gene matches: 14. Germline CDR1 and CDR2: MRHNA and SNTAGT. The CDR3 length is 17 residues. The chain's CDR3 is CASSSSGTGGLLDGYTF. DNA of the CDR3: TGTGCCAGCAGTTCCTCCGGGACAGGGGGACTATTGGATGGCTACACCTTC.

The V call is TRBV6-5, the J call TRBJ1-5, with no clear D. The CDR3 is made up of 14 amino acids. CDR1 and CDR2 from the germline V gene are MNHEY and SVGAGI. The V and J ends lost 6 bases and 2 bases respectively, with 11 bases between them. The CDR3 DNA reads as TGTGCCAGCAGCGGAGGATTGGGCAATCAGCCCCAGCATTTT. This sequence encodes CASSGGLGNQPQHF.

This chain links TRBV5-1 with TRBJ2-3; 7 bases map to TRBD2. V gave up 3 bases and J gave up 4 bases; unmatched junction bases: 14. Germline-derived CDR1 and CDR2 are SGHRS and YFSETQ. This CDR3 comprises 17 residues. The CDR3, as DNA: TGCGCCAGCAGCTGGGGCTTTGTGCGGGGGAGTTCAGATACGCAGTATTTT. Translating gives CASSWGFVRGSSDTQYF.

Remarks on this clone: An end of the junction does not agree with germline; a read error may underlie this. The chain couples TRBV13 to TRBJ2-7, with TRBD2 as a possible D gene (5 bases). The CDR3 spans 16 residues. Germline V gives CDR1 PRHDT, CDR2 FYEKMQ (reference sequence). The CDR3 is CASSLGWAGPAYEQYF. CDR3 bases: TGTGCCAGCAGCCTAGGTTGGGCGGGCCCCGCCTACGAGCAGTACTTC. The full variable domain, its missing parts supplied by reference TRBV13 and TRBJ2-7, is AAGVIQSPRHLIKEKRETATLKCYPIPRHDTVYWYQQGPGQDPQFLISFYEKMQSDKGSIPDRFSAQQFSDYHSELNMSSLELGDSALYFCASSLGWAGPAYEQYFGPGTRLTVT.